This TCR beta chain was identified in a study of beta chain features in type 1 diabetes. The sequenced template was cDNA made from the entire isolated RNA. The average output of naive, central memory and regulatory T cell samples was several million reads. The data were produced by immunoSEQ multiplex PCR, yet TCRdb's version contains in-frame clones alone and is incomplete. The data hold about 230,000 clones, with about 10% observed a single time. CD4+ naive, central memory, regulatory and stem cell-like memory subsets were isolated by sorting on CD45RO/CCR7/CD25/CD127/CD95/CD27. The purity of all sorted populations exceeded 95%. The CDR3 covers 14 residues. The V gene end was trimmed by 4 bases and the J gene end by 2 bases; junction bases not matched to a gene: 4. Looked up from germline, CDR1 is KGHSY and CDR2 is FQNENV.

The sequence was collected from a woman under 30 in good health. Material for sequencing was naive CD4+ T cells from blood. The V call is TRBV16, the J call TRBJ2-7, with 8 bases matching TRBD1. CDR3 sequence reads: CASSPKQGAYEQYF. DNA of the CDR3: TGTGCCAGCAGCCCAAAACAGGGGGCCTACGAGCAGTACTTC.